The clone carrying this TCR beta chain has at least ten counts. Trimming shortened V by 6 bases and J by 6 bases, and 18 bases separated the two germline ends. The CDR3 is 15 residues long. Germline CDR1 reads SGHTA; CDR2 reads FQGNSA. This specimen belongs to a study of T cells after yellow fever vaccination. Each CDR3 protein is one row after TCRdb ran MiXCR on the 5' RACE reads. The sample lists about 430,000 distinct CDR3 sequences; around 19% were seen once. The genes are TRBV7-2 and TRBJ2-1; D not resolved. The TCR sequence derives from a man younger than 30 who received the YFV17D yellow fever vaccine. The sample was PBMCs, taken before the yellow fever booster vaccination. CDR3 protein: CASRPALSGINEQFF. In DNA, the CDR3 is TGTGCCAGCAGACCGGCCCTAAGTGGAATCAATGAGCAGTTCTTC. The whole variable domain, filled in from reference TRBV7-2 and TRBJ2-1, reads GAGVSQSPSNKVTEKGKDVELRCDPISGHTALYWYRQSLGQGLEFLIYFQGNSAPDKSGLPSDRFSAERTGGSVSTLTIQRTQQEDSAVYLCASRPALSGINEQFFGPGTRLTVL.